Listed below are T cell receptor beta chains from one sample, sequenced in a study of shared clonotypes between healthy human individuals. The protocol was immunoSEQ multiplex PCR, while the TCRdb copy is restricted to in-frame clones and leaves out a portion. The data hold around 650,000 clones, with 90% to 97% observed a single time. The specimen was naive CD8+ T cells sorted from blood. The receptors were gathered from a woman aged 25 to 39 in good health. Each CDR3 is given with its conserved first and last residue. D genes are given only for firm matches. The size field is filled for only some rows; it gives once, few, many or a size class.

d_call j_call v_call clone_size cdr3_aa cdr3_nt
TRBD1 TRBJ1-1 TRBV28 - CASSRGTGATEAFF TGTGCCAGCAGTCGAGGGACAGGGGCCACTGAAGCTTTCTTT
- TRBJ1-1 TRBV9 once CASSPGWATEAFF TGTGCCAGCAGCCCAGGGTGGGCCACTGAAGCTTTCTTT
- TRBJ2-5 TRBV7-9 - CASSLSLRGQRETQYF TGTGCCAGCAGCTTGTCTTTACGAGGACAGAGAGAGACCCAGTACTTC
TRBD1 TRBJ2-1 TRBV4-1 - CASSQNQGDRSYNEQFF TGCGCCAGCAGCCAAAATCAGGGGGACAGGAGCTACAATGAGCAGTTCTTC
- TRBJ1-2 TRBV29-1 - CSVRSPSNYGYTF TGCAGCGTTCGAAGCCCATCTAACTATGGCTACACCTTC
- TRBJ2-3 TRBV9 - CASSVEGTTDTQYF TGTGCCAGCAGCGTAGAGGGGACCACAGATACGCAGTATTTT
- TRBJ1-4 TRBV19 - CASSIGPDPDLILANEKLFF TGTGCCAGTAGTATAGGCCCCGACCCGGACCTAATTTTGGCTAATGAAAAACTGTTTTTT
TRBD1 TRBJ2-7 TRBV19 once CASSERQGVSYEQYF TGTGCCAGTAGTGAGAGACAGGGGGTGTCCTACGAGCAGTACTTC
- TRBJ2-5 TRBV7-9 - CASSLVLGETQYF TGTGCCAGCAGCTTAGTACTCGGGGAGACCCAGTACTTC
TRBD1 TRBJ2-7 TRBV28 - CASSRQGYEQYF TGTGCCAGCAGTAGACAGGGCTACGAGCAGTACTTC
TRBD2 TRBJ2-5 TRBV27 - CASSPGTSGRGTQYF TGTGCCAGCAGCCCCGGGACTAGCGGGAGAGGGACCCAGTACTTC
TRBD2 TRBJ2-5 TRBV7-9 - CASSRGGTQYF TGTGCCAGCAGCCGGGGGGGGACCCAGTACTTC
- TRBJ1-1 TRBV29-1 - CSVADRPILLMNTEAFF TGCAGCGTAGCAGACAGACCCATACTCCTTATGAACACTGAAGCTTTCTTT
TRBD2 TRBJ2-1 TRBV4-2 - CASSPGGVNEQFF TGTGCCAGCAGCCCTGGGGGGGTCAATGAGCAGTTCTTC
- TRBJ2-6 TRBV27 - CASSFLGTGANVLTF TGTGCCAGCAGTTTTTTAGGCACTGGGGCCAACGTCCTGACTTTC
- TRBJ1-1 TRBV4-1 - CASSQDKQMNTEAFF TGCGCCAGCAGCCAAGATAAACAGATGAACACTGAAGCTTTCTTT
TRBD1 TRBJ2-7 TRBV7-9 - CASTWAGQAREQYF TGTGCCAGCACCTGGGCGGGACAGGCAAGAGAGCAGTACTTC
TRBD2 TRBJ2-7 TRBV19 - CASSIRTSGNYEQYF TGTGCCAGTAGTATACGGACTAGCGGGAACTACGAGCAGTACTTC
- TRBJ1-1 TRBV5-8 once CASSLEHENTEAFF TGTGCCAGCAGCTTGGAGCACGAAAACACTGAAGCTTTCTTT
TRBD1 TRBJ2-7 TRBV28 - CASSLQGAGEQYF TGTGCCAGCAGTCTACAGGGGGCGGGGGAGCAGTACTTC
- TRBJ1-3 TRBV28 once CASRPGQPVNTIYF TGTGCCAGCAGGCCGGGACAACCTGTAAACACCATATATTTT
- TRBJ2-1 TRBV25-1 - CASSEYGSSSNEQFF TGTGCCAGCAGTGAATACGGGAGTTCTAGCAATGAGCAGTTCTTC
- TRBJ1-1 TRBV19 - CASSIDLETEAFF TGTGCCAGTAGTATAGATTTGGAGACTGAAGCTTTCTTT
- TRBJ2-7 TRBV27 - CARRGHPEPEQYF TGTGCCAGACGAGGACACCCTGAACCCGAGCAGTACTTC
TRBD2 TRBJ2-7 TRBV29-1 once CSVVGTSPYEQYF TGCAGCGTTGTCGGGACTAGCCCCTACGAGCAGTACTTC
- TRBJ2-7 TRBV7-9 - CASSRGSEYEQYF TGTGCCAGCAGCCGGGGGAGCGAGTACGAGCAGTACTTC
- TRBJ2-2 TRBV4-2 - CASSQVVRAGTGELFF TGTGCCAGCAGCCAAGTTGTGAGGGCGGGCACCGGGGAGCTGTTTTTT
- TRBJ2-1 TRBV2 once CASSEPDTSYNEQFF TGTGCCAGCAGTGAACCCGACACCTCCTACAATGAGCAGTTCTTC
- TRBJ2-7 TRBV11-2 - CASSHDEYAYEQYF TGTGCCAGCAGCCATGACGAATACGCCTACGAGCAGTACTTC
- TRBJ1-5 TRBV27 - CASSSWGLDQPQHF TGTGCCAGCAGTTCGTGGGGTTTGGATCAGCCCCAGCATTTT
- TRBJ2-2 TRBV9 - CASSAPIFNTGELFF TGTGCCAGCAGCGCGCCCATCTTTAACACCGGGGAGCTGTTTTTT
- TRBJ1-1 TRBV29-1 - CSGGGNTEAFF TGCAGCGGCGGGGGGAACACTGAAGCTTTCTTT
- TRBJ2-1 TRBV27 - CASSLSAGSYNEQFF TGTGCCAGCAGTTTATCGGCGGGATCCTACAATGAGCAGTTCTTC
TRBD2 TRBJ2-7 TRBV27 once CASSLLVPGGSYEQYF TGTGCCAGCAGTTTGCTCGTGCCGGGGGGATCCTACGAGCAGTACTTC
- TRBJ1-5 TRBV6-4 - CASSARGGNQPQHF TGTGCCAGCAGTGCCCGGGGCGGCAATCAGCCCCAGCATTTT
TRBD1 TRBJ1-5 TRBV19 - CASSIRDRGQPQHF TGTGCCAGTAGTATCAGGGACAGGGGTCAGCCCCAGCATTTT
- TRBJ2-3 TRBV7-6 - CASRFGPRGGSTDTQYF TGTGCCAGCAGATTCGGCCCCCGGGGCGGGAGCACAGATACGCAGTATTTT
TRBD2 TRBJ2-3 TRBV13 once CASSLELAGDTQYF TGTGCCAGCAGCTTAGAACTAGCGGGAGATACGCAGTATTTT
TRBD1 TRBJ1-2 TRBV28 - CASRGTGQPFNYGYTF TGTGCCAGCAGGGGGACAGGACAGCCCTTTAACTATGGCTACACCTTC
TRBD2 TRBJ2-3 TRBV7-9 - CASRGIGRADTQYF TGTGCCAGCCGAGGAATCGGGAGGGCAGATACGCAGTATTTT
- TRBJ2-7 TRBV11-1 - CASKGGSSYEQYF TGTGCCAGCAAAGGTGGGAGCTCCTACGAGCAGTACTTC
- TRBJ2-1 TRBV2 - CASVSNEQFF TGTGCCAGCGTTAGCAATGAGCAGTTCTTC
- TRBJ1-1 TRBV27 - CASKTYQGWGTEAFF TGTGCCAGCAAAACCTACCAGGGATGGGGCACTGAAGCTTTCTTT
- TRBJ2-5 TRBV28 - CASSLASSPLETQYF TGTGCCAGCAGTTTAGCCAGCTCCCCCTTAGAGACCCAGTACTTC
- TRBJ1-1 TRBV5-1 once CASSLDGIGLGYTEAFF TGCGCCAGCAGCTTGGATGGAATTGGTCTGGGGTACACTGAAGCTTTCTTT
TRBD1 TRBJ2-7 TRBV27 - CASSSRQGPSYEQYF TGTGCCAGCAGTTCCCGACAGGGGCCCTCCTACGAGCAGTACTTC
TRBD1 TRBJ2-7 TRBV6-5 - CASRDRDSIYEQYF TGTGCCAGCAGGGACAGGGACTCGATCTACGAGCAGTACTTC
- TRBJ2-7 TRBV6-5 - CASSYHGSGAYEQYF TGTGCCAGCAGTTACCATGGCTCCGGAGCCTACGAGCAGTACTTC
- TRBJ2-6 TRBV19 once CASSLNLTSQSRANVLTF TGTGCCAGTAGTCTAAATTTGACATCACAAAGTCGGGCCAACGTCCTGACTTTC
TRBD2 TRBJ2-5 TRBV11-2 - CASSLGLTSGRYQETQYF TGTGCCAGCAGCTTAGGGCTGACTAGCGGGAGATACCAAGAGACCCAGTACTTC
TRBD2 TRBJ2-2 TRBV19 - CASSAASGRSGELFF TGTGCCAGTAGTGCGGCTAGCGGGAGGTCCGGGGAGCTGTTTTTT
- TRBJ1-1 TRBV2 once CASSDNFMNTEAFF TGTGCCAGCAGTGACAACTTCATGAACACTGAAGCTTTCTTT
TRBD2 TRBJ2-1 TRBV10-2 - CASSAALAGAYNEQFF TGCGCCAGCAGTGCCGCCTTAGCGGGTGCTTACAATGAGCAGTTCTTC
TRBD2 TRBJ2-1 TRBV7-9 - CASSPKGPGGNEQFF TGTGCCAGCAGCCCAAAGGGACCGGGAGGGAATGAGCAGTTCTTC
- TRBJ1-2 TRBV19 - CASSIPRANYGYTF TGTGCCAGTAGTATACCCAGGGCCAACTATGGCTACACCTTC
- TRBJ2-7 TRBV27 - CASSFGFDYEQYF TGTGCCAGCAGTTTTGGGTTCGACTACGAGCAGTACTTC
TRBD1 TRBJ1-6 TRBV7-9 few CASSPPDRVFPLHF TGTGCCAGCAGCCCTCCCGACAGGGTATTCCCCCTCCACTTT